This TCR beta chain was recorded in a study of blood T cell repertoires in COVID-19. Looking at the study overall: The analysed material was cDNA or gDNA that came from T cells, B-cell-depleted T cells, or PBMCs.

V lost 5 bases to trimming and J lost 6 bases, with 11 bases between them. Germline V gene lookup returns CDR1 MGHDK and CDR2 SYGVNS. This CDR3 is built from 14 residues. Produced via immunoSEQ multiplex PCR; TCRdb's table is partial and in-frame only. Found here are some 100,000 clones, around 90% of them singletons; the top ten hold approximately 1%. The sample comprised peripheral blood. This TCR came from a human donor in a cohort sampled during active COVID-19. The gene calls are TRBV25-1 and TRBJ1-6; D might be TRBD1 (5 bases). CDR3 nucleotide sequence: TGTGCCAGCAGTCTCGACAGTTTTAATTCACCCCTCCACTTT. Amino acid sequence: CASSLDSFNSPLHF.